The clone carrying this T cell receptor (beta chain) was recorded a few times. During active infection, Seattle patients enrolled and were then monitored through disease. V lost 3 bases to trimming and J lost 4 bases, with 10 bases between them. In germline, CDR1 is LNHNV, CDR2 YYDKDF (reference sequence). The length of the CDR3 is 14 residues. Sequenced by immunoSEQ multiplex PCR; TCRdb stores in-frame clones only, minus some. The sample carries about 140,000 clones, 88% recorded once. These data are taken from a study of blood T cell repertoires in COVID-19. Overall study: The analysed material was cDNA or gDNA that came from T cells, B-cell-depleted T cells, or PBMCs.

Sequencing used peripheral blood. The chain couples TRBV15 to TRBJ1-3, with a tentative D call TRBD1 (5 bases). The clonotype was recovered from a human donor with COVID-19, enrolled during active disease. The donor label of this sample is uncertain. This chain's CDR3 is CATSRAGQGNTIYF. CDR3 nucleotides: TGTGCCACCAGCAGGGCAGGGCAAGGAAACACCATATATTTT.